This T cell receptor (beta chain) came from a study of PD-L1 blockade in urothelial cancer. Study context: Atezolizumab, begun by patients in the mid-2010s, was given at 1,200 mg intravenously every 3 weeks. Study-wide findings and caveats: Greater 3-week expansion of tumor-associated blood clones was recorded for durable-benefit patients.

This clone is a singleton in its sample. Antigen specificity is unknown. This CDR3 region has 16 residues. The germline gives CDR1 LGHNA, CDR2 YNFKEQ. Trimming took off 0 bases at V and 3 bases at J, with 11 bases between the two ends. Specified time point: peripheral blood 6 weeks after treatment start. The number of samples from each patient was between 1 and 8, taken pretreatment and on-treatment. The templates were synthetic TCR analogs, and they were spiked into each PCR. Assay used: immunoSEQ multiplex PCR; TCRdb lists only in-frame clones, some missing. The data contain some 40,000 clones, 91% of them singletons.

The specimen comprised PBMCs, sampled around atezolizumab (anti-PD-L1) treatment. V and J are TRBV4-2 and TRBJ2-2; no clear D. The receptor's source is a man between 65 and 85 years old with urothelial cancer. Written as DNA, the CDR3 is TGTGCCAGCAGCCAAGATGCAGCGCGAGACACCGGGGAGCTGTTTTTT. It yields the protein CASSQDAARDTGELFF.